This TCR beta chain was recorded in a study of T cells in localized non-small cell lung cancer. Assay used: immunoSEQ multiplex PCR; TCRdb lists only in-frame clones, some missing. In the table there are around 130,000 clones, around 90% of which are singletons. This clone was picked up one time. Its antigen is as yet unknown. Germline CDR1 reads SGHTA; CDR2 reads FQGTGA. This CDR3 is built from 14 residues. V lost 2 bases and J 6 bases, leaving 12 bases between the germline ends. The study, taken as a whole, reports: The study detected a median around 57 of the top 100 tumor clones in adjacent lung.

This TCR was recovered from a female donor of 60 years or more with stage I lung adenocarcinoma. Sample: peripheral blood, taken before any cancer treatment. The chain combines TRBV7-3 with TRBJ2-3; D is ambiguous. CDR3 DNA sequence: TGTGCCAGCAGCTTAGGTACAGCTGGGGATACGCAGTATTTT. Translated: CASSLGTAGDTQYF.